This T cell receptor beta chain was obtained from a study of cytomegalovirus exposure and HLA in healthy donors (dated by TCRdb to about 2017). Study-level background: In an earlier analysis of 587 of the donors, 250 to 300 Gb of sequence data and 117 million unique TCR beta sequences from 150 million to 200 million T cells were reported. A later genetic analysis used genome-wide SNP genotypes for about three fifths of the 666 donors, treating that subset as a discovery cohort. The study was designed to test whether signatures of past pathogen exposure could be identified by cataloging public T cell receptors. On average, roughly 250,000 unique TCR beta nucleotide sequences were sequenced per donor among a few hundred genotyped donors of the cohort, with 15% to 20% of those sequences being non-productive. Roughly 300 gigabases of sequencing data and approximately 84 million unique TCR sequences were included in an early release covering around 600 HLA-typed donors. The genetic ancestry cluster associated with self-reported Caucasian donors included approximately 85% of the 398 genotyped donors. All discovery cohort repertoires had been generated on a single sequencing platform. Donor age, sex, ethnicity and CMV serostatus were compiled together with the repertoire data. An earlier analysis of around 640 of the donors used high-throughput TCR beta sequencing to judge whether each TCR beta V gene segment behaved as functional or pseudogenic. The number of donors typed differed by locus, with 629-630 for A, B, C, DRB1 and DQB1, around 520 for DQA1, over 600 for DPA1, and 450 to 480 for DPB1. To study patterns of TCR occurrence, a later analysis re-analyzed previously published TCR beta repertoires from more than 550 donors and added high-resolution HLA genotyping. In addition to the first cohort of 666 subjects, a separate validation cohort of 120 different subjects was used. About five DR-DQ haplotypes were treated as single units for association and clustering because of strong linkage in the cohort. Both class I and class II loci were covered by HLA typing, at four-digit resolution. Rather than using new phenotypic data, the later analysis identified candidate immune exposures from TCR beta sequences and from how often those sequences occurred across donors. To predict cytomegalovirus infection status, the study brought together high-throughput TCR immunosequencing, statistical association of individual TCRs with disease status, and machine learning. Using immunosequencing, the study profiled T cell repertoires from about 610 subjects and related those repertoires to cytomegalovirus serostatus.

Paper-wide results and their limitations: A later analysis found that most CMV-associated TCR beta chains appeared HLA-restricted, with HLA associations seemingly driven largely by CMV exposure. Broadly in line with IMGT annotations, most TCR beta V segments showed up in productive rearrangements about 87% or about 30% of the time in an earlier analysis of 587 of the donors. Across donors, most TCR sequences were observed very rarely, whereas some public TCRs were present in many individuals. Assigning TCR associations to individual alleles was difficult when HLA alleles, especially DR and DQ, strongly co-occurred. In a later analysis, TCR association rates were found to vary across HLA loci, with the most associated TCRs seen for DRB1 alleles and the fewest for HLA-C alleles. The presence/absence analyses assumed that sequencing depth was roughly uniform across donors, and that assumption may not be true. Several of the top co-occurrence clusters appeared to be linked to parvovirus B19, influenza, CMV and Epstein-Barr virus, according to a later analysis. CMV serostatus was the only immune exposure information available for the cohort. Because HLA typing was missing for some donors at each locus, association tests included only the typed subset. In the study, 150 to 200 TCR beta chains were listed as associated with cytomegalovirus. The sequencing pipeline was judged likely to have produced a cluster of highly shared sequence variants as a technical artifact. The classifier was reported to diagnose cytomegalovirus status with high specificity and sensitivity in both the original and validation cohorts. Some IMGT-functional V segments, including TRBV6-2 and TRBV6-3, could not be distinguished by the 87-base-pair reads and were therefore excluded. Linkage disequilibrium might explain the correlated functional status among segregating V segments, but an unknown experimental factor could not be excluded. According to the authors, the approach could potentially be generalized to other disease states and immunological phenotypes. A later genetic analysis reported fewer N-insertions in productive TCRs among donors in an Asian-associated ancestry cluster than the roughly 690-donor mean. The cohort was sequenced for TCR beta chains only, and without alpha or paired-chain data the features that could be detected were limited. A further reported finding was that TCR beta sequences accurately predicted the HLA-A and HLA-B alleles for most subjects in the first cohort. A few of the identified cytomegalovirus-associated TCR beta chains were confirmed in vitro to be specific for cytomegalovirus antigens. In a later analysis, around 15,000 TCR beta sequences were associated with specific HLA alleles at a false discovery rate of 0.05. The earlier analysis of some 540 of the donors excluded over 15 rarely observed V segments, including chromosome 9 orphons, because counts were too low. In a later genetic analysis, a missense DCLRE1C variant was associated with V-gene and J-gene trimming of TCR beta chains, and the association was replicated in an independent cohort. In a later analysis, HLA-associated TCR beta chains were found to be more clonally expanded and to have lower generation probabilities than equally common non-associated chains.

To note about this clone: The antigen it recognizes is unknown.

Receptor amplification or capture employed the immunoSEQ multiplex PCR assay. The multiplex PCR relied on a mix of 60 forward primers for TCR Vbeta segments and 13 reverse primers for TCR Jbeta segments. Amplification of the CDR3 region of rearranged TCR beta genes was performed with a multiplex PCR assay on genomic DNA. On the Illumina HiSeq System, the amplified TCR beta libraries were sequenced as 87-base-pair reads. Per the source publication's procedure: A later analysis counted around 72 million unique TCR beta chains across the approximately 700 repertoires, and some 11 million of these chains were shared by at least two donors. To remove PCR and sequencing errors, raw reads were error-corrected and collapsed into unique sequences using a nearest-neighbor algorithm that merged closely related sequences. CDR3 sequences were aligned to IMGT reference sequences to assign V, D and J gene segments. For a sequence to be retained, a match of at least six nucleotides to both a V gene segment and a J gene segment was required. Rearrangements were called productive when the CDR3 lacked stop codons and stayed in frame with V and J; all others were non-productive. CDR3 was defined by IMGT convention, running from the second conserved V-encoded cysteine to the conserved J-encoded phenylalanine. The earlier analysis of approximately 500 of the donors excluded sequences that lacked an unambiguous match to a single V gene segment. In an earlier analysis of 587 of the donors, a V segment was called functional when productive rearrangements were above 56.7%, and segregating when the standard deviation between donors exceeded 5%. A statistical classification framework was developed to diagnose cytomegalovirus status using the catalog of TCR beta chain sequences. In a later analysis, V and J genes were assigned by comparing TCR nucleotide sequences against IMGT/GENE-DB human TR gene sequences. A later analysis assigned CDR3 sequences and most-parsimonious VDJ recombination scenarios with the TCRdist pipeline. A later analysis defined each TCR beta chain by its CDR3 amino acid sequence plus V-gene family, and excluded reads lacking a unique V-gene family. In a later analysis, 450 to 600 highly shared, low-generation-probability nucleotide sequences were removed to address suspected cross-contamination and a sequencing artifact. In a later analysis, a clonal expansion index for each public chain was calculated from normalized within-repertoire ranks of inferred template counts. Generation probabilities in a later analysis came from a VDJ recombination model fitted to out-of-frame rearrangements, and those results were checked against IGoR. In a later analysis, TCR-TCR, TCR-HLA and TCR-CMV co-occurrence was scored with hypergeometric tests, and a repertoire-size bias correction was applied to TCR pairs. In a later analysis, false discovery rates were estimated by permuting HLA or CMV assignments 20 times. In a later analysis, co-occurring TCRs were grouped using DBSCAN, with TCRdist sequence similarity added in when clustering inside HLA-allele-positive subsets. For co-occurrence clustering, repertoires with fewer than 30,000 or more than 120,000 public chains were excluded, along with roughly five repertoires with anomalous nucleotide sharing. This is the immuneACCESS table as TCRdb keeps it, with only in-frame sequences that have V and J called. A part of the clones is gone; compared with another copy, unresolved V genes explain less than half, and the rest is unexplained. V, J and clone size reflect that table, while D and trimming were determined from the DNA. The table for this sample records 150,000 to 250,000 clones. Approximately 0.74% of the sample is held by the ten biggest clonotypes.

The cohort comprised 550 to 700 healthy bone marrow donors. At the time of sampling, all cohort members were nominally healthy, though unrecorded immune exposures were likely present. The donor tested CMV seronegative and was one of the 352 seronegative cohort members. A peripheral blood sample was collected from each donor, and TCR beta sequencing was performed on peripheral blood mononuclear cells. The Qiagen DNeasy Blood Extraction Kit was used to extract genomic DNA from the blood cell samples. From its cysteine to its phenylalanine, the CDR3 spans 14 amino acids. Solely the CDR3 DNA is kept, with 42 bases framed from the first base. The germline V and J ends show losses of 6 bases and 3 bases respectively, and no gene match explains 8 bases of the junction. The germline V gene encodes CDR1 WSHSY and CDR2 SAAADI.

Sequencing used PBMCs. The chain is made from TRBV10-2 and TRBJ2-7, with 7 bases aligning to TRBD1. The receptor's source is a boy under 18 in good health and CMV-seronegative. The bases read TGCGCCAGCAGACCGACAGGGTTCGTCTACGAGCAGTACTTC. Its protein product is CASRPTGFVYEQYF.